The source of this TCR beta chain is a study of molecular identifiers for immune sequencing clone quantification. As regards this clonotype: No antigen is known for it.

The study, taken as a whole, reports: With a barcode shared among identical TCR molecules, highly expanded clone sizes could be underestimated.

Previously reported methods and listed TCR primers produced the bulk TCR libraries. TCRdb independently ran MiXCR on the PCR reads; one entry per CDR3 protein. Of some 680,000 distinct CDR3 sequences in the sample, about 25% are singletons; the top ten hold 0.78%. Germline loops: CDR1 MNHEY, CDR2 SMNVEV (reference sequence). V lost 6 bases, J lost 2 bases, and 4 bases stayed unmatched. This CDR3 is built from 13 residues. Using a CD8+CD4-CCR7+CD45RA+ phenotype, naive CD8 T cells were sorted. The TCR sequence derives from a human donor in good health. Some libraries in this study had Jurkat cell RNA spiked in. The sequenced material came from naive CD8+ T cells from blood, with Jurkat cell RNA spiked in. Indicated subset: FACS-sorted CD8+CD4-CCR7+CD45RA+ naive T cells. The rearrangement links TRBV27 to TRBJ2-7, with 7 bases aligning to TRBD2. The CDR3: CASRLAQTYEQYF. The CDR3 DNA reads TGTGCCAGCAGACTAGCGCAGACCTACGAGCAGTACTTC.